This TCR beta chain was recovered during a study of blood T cells in healthy people across ages. As for the study in general: Template switching retrieved approximately one barcoded beta molecule for each two T cells.

It was with a sample-barcoded 5' primer and a J-beta primer mix that a second PCR of roughly 7 to 12 cycles was run. There were at least 2.5 million CDR3-containing paired-end reads obtained from each sample. MiXCR, applied by TCRdb to the 5' RACE reads, yields one record per CDR3 protein. In the table there are about 680,000 distinct CDR3 sequences, 49% of which are singletons. Notes on the study in general: CMV infection status of these donors was not known.

This clonotype was counted ten times or more. Its antigen is not known. CDR3 length: 15 residues. Germline CDR1 reads LGHDT; CDR2 reads YNNKEL (reference sequence). Unmatched junction bases numbered 4, after V lost 2 bases and J lost 4 bases. The specimen was blood. The chain employs TRBV3-1 and TRBJ2-7; 11 positions match TRBD2. This TCR was sampled from a woman aged 55-70 years in good health. The CDR3 sequence is CASSQRLAGGYEQYF. The DNA for the CDR3 is TGTGCCAGCAGCCAACGGCTAGCGGGAGGTTACGAGCAGTACTTC.